What follows are 5 T cell receptor beta chains derived from one specimen sequenced in a study of cytotoxic CD8 clonotypes in ibrutinib-treated CLL. TCRdb's copy holds only in-frame clones and misses some; the assay was immunoSEQ multiplex PCR. The repertoire includes about 250,000 clones, around 70% of them detected once, and approximately 15% sits in the top ten. The input for sequencing was PBMCs, taken after 24 months of ibrutinib treatment. Source of these receptors: a human donor with chronic lymphocytic leukemia.

The chain is built from TRBV5-6 and TRBJ1-1; tentative D call: TRBD1 (5 bases). The germline CDR1 and CDR2 sequences are SGHDT and YYEEEE. The CDR3 has 16 residues. V gave up 0 bases and J gave up 0 bases, with 12 bases separating them. In nucleotides, the CDR3 is TGTGCCAGCAGCTTGGTGGCAGGGTTAATGAACACTGAAGCTTTCTTT. This sequence encodes CASSLVAGLMNTEAFF.

The table lists this clone with a count of one. This chain's CDR3 is CASGEKQFF. CDR3 coding DNA: TGTGCCTCTGGGGAAAAGCAGTTCTTC. This chain links TRBV9 with TRBJ2-1, with D unclear. The V gene lost 10 bases and the J gene lost 11 bases, with 10 bases spanning the gap. Germline CDR1 reads SGDLS; CDR2 reads YYNGEE. CDR3 length: 9 amino acids.

In this sample, this clone turned up a few times. The genes are TRBV6-1 and TRBJ1-3; D remains unclear. The CDR3 loop spans 16 amino acids. V was clipped by 4 bases and J by 0 bases, with 13 bases between them. The germline gives CDR1 MNHNS, CDR2 SASEGT. The CDR3 DNA follows: TGTGCCAGCAGTGTTGCAGTTCAGAGCTCTGGAAACACCATATATTTT. It translates to CASSVAVQSSGNTIYF.

This chain links TRBV28 with TRBJ2-7; TRBD2 matches 11 bases. The CDR3 has 13 amino acids. Germline-derived CDR1 and CDR2 are MDHEN and SYDVKM. J was trimmed by 3 bases and V by 10 bases; bases with no gene match: 5. CDR3 nucleotides: TGTGCCACCGGGACTAGCGGCATCTACGAGCAGTACTTC. Protein product: CATGTSGIYEQYF.

The rearrangement joins TRBV11-2 to TRBJ1-5, with D uncertain. The germline CDR1 and CDR2 sequences are SGHAT and FQNNGV. The CDR3 totals 15 residues. Trimming took off 0 bases at V and 2 bases at J, with 8 bases between the two ends. CDR3 amino acids: CASSLDVFGNQPQHF. The CDR3 DNA follows: TGTGCCAGCAGCTTAGATGTATTTGGCAATCAGCCCCAGCATTTT.